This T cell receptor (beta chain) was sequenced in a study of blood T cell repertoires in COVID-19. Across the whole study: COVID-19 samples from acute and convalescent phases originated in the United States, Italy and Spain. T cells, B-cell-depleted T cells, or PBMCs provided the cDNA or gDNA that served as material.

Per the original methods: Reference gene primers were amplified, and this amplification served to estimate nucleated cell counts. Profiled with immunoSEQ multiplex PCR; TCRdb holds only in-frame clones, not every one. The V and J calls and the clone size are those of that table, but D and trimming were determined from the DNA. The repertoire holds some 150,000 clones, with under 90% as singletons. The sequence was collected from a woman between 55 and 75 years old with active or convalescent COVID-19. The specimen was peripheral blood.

The CDR3 loop is CASSYSGATYEQYF. Here the CDR3 DNA reads TGTGCCAGCAGTTACTCCGGAGCTACCTACGAGCAGTACTTC. The V gene is TRBV6-6, the J gene TRBJ2-7; the D is unclear. V was shortened by 0 bases and J by 2 bases, with 8 bases between the two germline ends. The germline V gene encodes CDR1 MNHNY and CDR2 SVGAGI (reference sequence). CDR3 length: 14 residues.